This T cell receptor beta chain was sequenced in a study of beta chain features in type 1 diabetes. Study in general: In age, gender and cell yields, patients were similar to healthy donors. The study's findings and limits: VDJ junctions in type 1 diabetes patients carried more deletions and fewer insertions. No resolution was reached here on whether HLA type influences TCRB rearrangement.

This clone showed up just a few times. What it binds is not known. Every bit of the isolated RNA underwent reverse transcription, so sequencing read expressed TCRB transcripts. Profiled with immunoSEQ multiplex PCR; TCRdb holds only in-frame clones, not every one. Altogether just over 600,000 clones are present, roughly a sixth being singletons, with the ten largest covering about 0.097%. Sorted CD4+ subsets: naive, central memory, regulatory, stem cell-like memory (CD45RO/CCR7/CD25/CD127/CD95/CD27 panel). CDR3 size: 16 residues. V lost 5 bases to trimming and J lost 1 base; unmatched junction nucleotides: 9. Per germline, CDR1 LGHNA and CDR2 YSLEER.

V usage is TRBV4-3 and J usage is TRBJ2-7, with 9 bases aligning to TRBD2. The source of this sequence is a man aged 18 to 30 in good health. The sample taken for sequencing was naive CD4+ T cells from blood. In nucleotides, the CDR3 is TGCGCCAGCAGCAAAGTAGCGGGAGTAGGGTCCTACGAGCAGTACTTC. Translating it yields CASSKVAGVGSYEQYF.